The 6 T cell receptor beta chains in this list originate from one sample, sequenced in a study of shared clonotypes between healthy human individuals. The table came from immunoSEQ multiplex PCR; TCRdb's copy has only in-frame clones and leaves some out. Of approximately 2.3 million clones listed, 85% to 95% are singletons. The sequenced sample was naive CD4+ T cells from PBMCs. Subset denoted: CD45RA+ positively selected. The receptors come from a man in his late teens or twenties in good health. Some clones in this sample may be carry-over from other donors' samples.

The rearrangement links TRBV28 to TRBJ2-7; no clear D gene. Germline V gene lookup returns CDR1 MDHEN and CDR2 SYDVKM. With 5 bases removed from V and 2 bases from J, the gap between germline ends came to 16 bases. The CDR3 covers 15 residues. The CDR3 bases are TGTGCCAGCAGTCCATCGGCGTTTAGGCCCTACGAGCAGTACTTC. This codes for CASSPSAFRPYEQYF.

This clone was detected only a few times. The chain links TRBV18 to TRBJ1-1; TRBD1 might be the D (5 bases). V dropped 1 base and J dropped 4 bases, with 13 bases sitting between them. Germline CDR1 is KGHSH and CDR2 is LQKENI. The CDR3 consists of 15 residues. The CDR3 coding sequence is TGTGCCAGCTCACCACTTTCAACGGGGGGCACTGAAGCTTTCTTT. This gives the protein CASSPLSTGGTEAFF.

The rearrangement links TRBV27 to TRBJ2-3; D may be TRBD2 (7 bases). The CDR3 has 12 amino acids. Germline lookup yields CDR1 MNHEY and CDR2 SMNVEV (reference sequence). Deletions cut 6 bases from V and 9 bases from J, with 13 bases between. CDR3 protein: CASSSGTPTQYF. DNA for the CDR3: TGTGCCAGCAGCAGCGGGACACCGACGCAGTATTTT.

V usage is TRBV7-8 and J usage is TRBJ1-2; tentative D call: TRBD1 (6 bases). This CDR3 has 14 residues. Germline CDR1 is SGHVS and CDR2 is FQNEAQ. V lost 0 bases, J lost 3 bases, and 8 bases lay in between. The CDR3 loop reads CASSLAQGYYGYTF. CDR3 DNA: TGTGCCAGCAGCTTAGCACAGGGTTACTATGGCTACACCTTC.

The V call is TRBV7-2, the J call TRBJ1-3; D might be TRBD1 (6 bases). Trimming shortened V by 8 bases and J by 2 bases, and 13 bases separated the two germline ends. CDR1 and CDR2 from the germline V gene are SGHTA and FQGNSA. CDR3 size: 14 residues. CDR3 DNA: TGTGCCAGCGGACCCAACAGGGCTGGAAACACCATATATTTT. Translated, it gives CASGPNRAGNTIYF.

V usage is TRBV9 and J usage is TRBJ1-3; tentatively, D is TRBD1 (6 bases). V shed 0 bases and J shed 0 bases, with 13 bases lying between them. The CDR3 spans 17 residues. Germline V gene lookup returns CDR1 SGDLS and CDR2 YYNGEE. CDR3 coding DNA: TGTGCCAGCAGCGTAGGCCCGACAGGCGCCTCTGGAAACACCATATATTTT. Its translation is CASSVGPTGASGNTIYF.